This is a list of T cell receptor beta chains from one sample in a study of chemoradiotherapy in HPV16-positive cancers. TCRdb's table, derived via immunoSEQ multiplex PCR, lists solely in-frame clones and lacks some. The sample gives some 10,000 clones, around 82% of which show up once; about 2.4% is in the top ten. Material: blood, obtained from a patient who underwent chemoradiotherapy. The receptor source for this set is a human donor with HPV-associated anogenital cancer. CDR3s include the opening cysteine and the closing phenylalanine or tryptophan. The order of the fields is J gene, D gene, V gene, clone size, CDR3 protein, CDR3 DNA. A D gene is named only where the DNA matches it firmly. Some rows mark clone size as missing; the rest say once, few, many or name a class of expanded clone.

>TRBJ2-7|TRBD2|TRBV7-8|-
CASSLDPAGDSYEQYF
TGTGCCAGCAGCTTAGACCCAGCGGGGGACTCCTACGAGCAGTACTTC
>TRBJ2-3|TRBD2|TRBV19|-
CASSGPSGGPTDTQYF
TGTGCCAGTAGCGGGCCGTCGGGGGGGCCGACAGATACGCAGTATTTT
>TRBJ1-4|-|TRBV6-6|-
CASSSSFREKLFF
TGTGCCAGCAGTTCCTCGTTCCGGGAAAAACTGTTTTTT
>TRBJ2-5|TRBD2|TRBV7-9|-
CASSGSGGLQETQYF
TGTGCCAGCAGCGGTAGCGGGGGACTCCAAGAGACCCAGTACTTC
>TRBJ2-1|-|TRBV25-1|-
CASSDLEVNEQFF
TGTGCCAGCAGTGACTTGGAGGTCAATGAGCAGTTCTTC
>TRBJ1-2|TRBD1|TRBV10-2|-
CASSEGQGIYGYTF
TGCGCCAGCAGTGAGGGACAGGGAATTTATGGCTACACCTTC
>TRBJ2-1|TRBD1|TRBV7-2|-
CASSRGQGNEQFF
TGTGCCAGCAGCAGGGGACAGGGCAATGAGCAGTTCTTC
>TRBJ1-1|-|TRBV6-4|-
CASSAGKNTEAFF
TGTGCCAGCAGTGCAGGAAAAAACACTGAAGCTTTCTTT
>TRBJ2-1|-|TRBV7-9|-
CASSSRDISYNEQFF
TGTGCCAGCAGCTCCCGGGACATTTCCTACAATGAGCAGTTCTTC
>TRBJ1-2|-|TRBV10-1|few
CASSEGANYGYTF
TGCGCCAGCAGTGAGGGGGCCAACTATGGCTACACCTTC
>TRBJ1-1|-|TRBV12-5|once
CASGTLVAFF
TGTGCTAGTGGCACGCTGGTGGCTTTCTTT
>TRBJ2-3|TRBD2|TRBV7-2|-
CASSSASTSATQYF
TGTGCCAGCAGCAGCGCGTCCACTAGCGCTACGCAGTATTTT
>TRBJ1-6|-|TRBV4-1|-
CASSQDGGLGSPLHF
TGCGCCAGCAGCCAAGATGGAGGGCTTGGTTCACCCCTCCACTTT
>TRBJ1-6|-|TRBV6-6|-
CASSSFVSSYNSPLHF
TGTGCCAGCAGTTCCTTCGTGAGCTCCTATAATTCACCCCTCCACTTT
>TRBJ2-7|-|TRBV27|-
CASSHGTSYEQYF
TGTGCCAGCAGTCACGGGACCTCCTACGAGCAGTACTTC
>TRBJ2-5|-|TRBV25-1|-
CASSASGIGQYF
TGTGCCAGCAGCGCCTCGGGGATTGGGCAGTACTTC
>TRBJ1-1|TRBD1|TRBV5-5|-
CASSLDPGQGAGNTEAFF
TGTGCCAGCAGCTTGGACCCGGGACAGGGGGCGGGAAACACTGAAGCTTTCTTT
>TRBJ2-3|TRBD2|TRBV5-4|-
CASSGGLSGGTDTQYF
TGTGCCAGCAGCGGGGGACTGAGCGGGGGCACAGATACGCAGTATTTT
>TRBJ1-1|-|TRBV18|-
CASSPGTNTEAFF
TGTGCCAGCTCACCCGGGACGAACACTGAAGCTTTCTTT
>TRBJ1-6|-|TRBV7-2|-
CASRGTDYNSPLHF
TGTGCCAGCAGGGGTACAGATTATAATTCACCCCTCCACTTT
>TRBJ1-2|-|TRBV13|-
CASSLGLGSYTF
TGTGCCAGCAGCTTAGGCCTGGGGAGCTACACCTTC
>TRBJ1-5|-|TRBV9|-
CASGPTDSNQPQHF
TGTGCCAGCGGGCCGACAGATAGCAATCAGCCCCAGCATTTT
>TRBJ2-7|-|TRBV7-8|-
CASSPSSYEQYF
TGTGCCAGCAGCCCCTCATCTTACGAGCAGTACTTC
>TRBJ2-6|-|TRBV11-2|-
CASSSHGRFSGANVLTF
TGTGCCAGCAGCTCCCATGGGCGTTTCTCTGGGGCCAACGTCCTGACTTTC
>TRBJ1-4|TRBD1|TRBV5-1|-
CASSLGRQGHEKLFF
TGCGCCAGCAGCTTGGGGCGACAGGGTCATGAAAAACTGTTTTTT
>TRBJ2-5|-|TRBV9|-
CASSARGKETQYF
TGTGCCAGCAGCGCTCGGGGGAAAGAGACCCAGTACTTC
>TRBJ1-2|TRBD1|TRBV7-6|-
CASSGGTALQNYGYTF
TGTGCCAGCAGCGGCGGGACAGCCCTTCAGAACTATGGCTACACCTTC
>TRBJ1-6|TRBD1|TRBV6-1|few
CASGGQGESPLHF
TGTGCCAGCGGAGGACAGGGCGAGTCACCCCTCCACTTT
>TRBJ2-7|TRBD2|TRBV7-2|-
CASSQLAGRNEQYF
TGTGCCAGCAGCCAACTAGCGGGGCGGAACGAGCAGTACTTC
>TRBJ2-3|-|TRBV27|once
CASSPTRSQGPQYF
TGTGCCAGCAGCCCAACTCGGAGTCAGGGGCCGCAGTATTTT
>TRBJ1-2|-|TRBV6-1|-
CASSEPAGSRDGYTF
TGTGCCAGCAGTGAACCAGCAGGCAGCAGGGACGGCTACACCTTC
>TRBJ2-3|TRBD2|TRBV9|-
CASSVLQGGTDTQYF
TGTGCCAGCAGCGTACTGCAGGGAGGGACAGATACGCAGTATTTT
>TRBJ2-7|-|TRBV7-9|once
CASSFQVIRDEQYF
TGTGCCAGCAGCTTCCAGGTTATTAGGGACGAGCAGTACTTC
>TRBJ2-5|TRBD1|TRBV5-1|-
CASSLVGTAQETQYF
TGCGCCAGCAGCTTGGTAGGGACAGCCCAAGAGACCCAGTACTTC
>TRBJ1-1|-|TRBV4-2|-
CASSQGSRDHLEAFF
TGTGCCAGCAGCCAAGGTTCCAGGGACCACCTTGAAGCTTTCTTT
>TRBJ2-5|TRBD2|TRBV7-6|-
CASSFPMGLAATQYF
TGTGCCAGCAGCTTCCCGATGGGACTAGCGGCGACCCAGTACTTC
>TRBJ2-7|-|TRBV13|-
CASSLRVSYEQYF
TGTGCCAGCAGCCTCAGGGTTTCCTACGAGCAGTACTTC
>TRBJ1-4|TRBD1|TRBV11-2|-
CASSSGQGTNEKLFF
TGTGCCAGCAGCTCCGGACAGGGAACTAATGAAAAACTGTTTTTT
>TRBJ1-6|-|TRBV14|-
CASSQGRENSPLHF
TGTGCCAGCAGCCAAGGACGGGAAAATTCACCCCTCCACTTT